This T cell receptor beta chain stems from a study of robustness of blood B and T cell sequencing (dated by TCRdb to between 2017 and 2018). Concerning the study at large: The goal of the study was to figure out the amount of peripheral blood required to reliably characterize the TCRbeta and IgG repertoires of an individual. In each of the ten independently drawn blood samples, both the TCRbeta and the IgG repertoires were quantified. As technical replicates, two replicate TCRbeta cDNA libraries were prepared from one shared RNA pool derived from a single 10 ml draw.

Receptor libraries were prepared by PCR. The listed sequencing device is Illumina MiSeq. cDNA was made using SMARTScribe reverse transcriptase and a 5' template-switch oligo that added a universal priming site. A 12-nucleotide random unique molecular identifier (UMI) was carried by the template-switch oligo, and each cDNA molecule was tagged with this UMI. During reverse transcription, chain-specific reverse primers targeted TCRbeta transcripts. Uracil DNA glycosylase treatment was used to remove residual template-switch adapters, and a Qiagen MinElute kit was used to purify the cDNA. For the first PCR, KAPA HiFi HotStart ReadyMix was used for around 25 cycles, with amplification split across four 50 ul reactions containing step-out primers. First-round PCR products were gel-purified before further amplification. Illumina Nextera adapters were attached in a second PCR of seven to eight cycles, and the libraries were then purified and pooled. A 50-nucleotide 5' read captured the UMI barcode for each TCRbeta molecule. The authors' analysis ran thus. Reads were grouped by UMI into consensus reads using the MIGEC toolkit. PEAR was used to merge forward and reverse consensus reads, producing the final reads. Identical UMI-sequence pairs found in more than one library were treated as cross-sample contamination and removed by a custom decontamination script. MIGMAP, a wrapper around IgBLAST, was used for V(D)J assignment and CDR3 extraction. A TCR clonotype was defined as sharing the same V gene, J gene and CDR3 amino acid sequence, and CDR1 and CDR2 were not sequenced. TCRdb applied fastp at Q25 and MiXCR to the public reads, then kept only in-frame beta chains. Rows are combined by CDR3 protein, so each entry shows the most common genes and DNA. TCRdb's processing, not the study's, gives the V and J calls here. The sample table contains several thousand distinct CDR3 sequences; only one count was recorded for about half of them. The leading ten clones occupy around a quarter of the sample.

TCRbeta repertoires were measured from mRNA instead of genomic DNA, an approach that captures expressed receptors. Without cell sorting, buffy coat leukocytes were collected into Trizol, and RNA was extracted using the Direct-zol RNA MiniPrep Plus kit. EDTA blood tubes were spun right away at 4 degrees C to separate plasma, buffy coat and red blood cells. Overall study outcomes, separate from this receptor: Every single 10 ml sample contained the 1,000 most abundant TCRbeta clonotypes from the pooled draws. Overlap of rare TCRbeta clonotypes did not improve with pooling tubes, implying much larger blood volumes would be needed to capture them. Combining 3 or 4 tubes (roughly 29-40 ml blood) brought coverage of the top 10,000 TCRbeta clonotypes close to saturation. Across technical replicate libraries, 90% to 95% of the top 10,000 TCRbeta clonotypes in one library were also found in the other. The TCRbeta rarefaction curves did not fully level off, which suggests under-sequencing or many low-abundance clonotypes. One pair of TCRbeta libraries showed evidence of cross-contamination, likely from batch processing; the shared UMI-sequence pairs were removed. Because EDTA tubes had to be fractionated immediately, the use of EDTA tubes in multi-site collections was limited.

Trimming accounts for 5 bases at V and 8 bases at J, while the number of junction bases matched to no gene is 9. CDR1 SGHRS and CDR2 YFSETQ were looked up in the germline V gene. The CDR3 holds 14 amino acids from the cysteine to the phenylalanine. Here the CDR3 DNA is all that survives: 42 bases in frame from base 1. Concerning this clonotype: Its specific antigen is unknown. Base qualities are not at hand, and no much larger clone is one base apart.

The TCR originated in a human donor in good health. Sequenced: peripheral blood. The sequence links TRBV5-1 to TRBJ1-4, with 7 junctional bases fitting TRBD1. The sequence in DNA is TGCGCCAGCAGTCCGCAGGGGGGCGGCGAAAAACTGTTTTTT. It translates as CASSPQGGGEKLFF.